Included here is one TCR beta chain sequence, with context. This receptor's antigen is unknown. Base qualities are missing; no much larger clone stands one base away. Peripheral blood CD8+ and CD4+ T cells from healthy donors, Susac syndrome patients and multiple sclerosis patients were profiled by high-throughput TCR beta sequencing. The Susac syndrome patients fulfilled recently defined diagnostic criteria for definite or probable disease. CD8+ TEMRA cells were enriched by FACS, while bulk CD8+ and CD4+ T cells were purified by magnetic negative isolation. Blood was drawn into EDTA tubes, processed within 24 hours, and PBMCs were isolated by density gradient centrifugation. PBMCs intended for TCR sequencing were cryopreserved in liquid nitrogen and were subsequently thawed in a 37 degrees C water bath. The sorted or isolated CD4+, CD8+ and CD8+ TEMRA cells had a purity of 90% or higher. RNA was extracted using the RNeasy kit, and roughly 0.5 to 1 microgram was reverse transcribed with random hexamers. TCR beta CDR3 regions were amplified with the immunoSEQ multiplex PCR assay covering 54 Vbeta and 13 Jbeta segments. Bias from PCR amplification was corrected by using a synthetic template baseline for primer optimization and for computational correction. In the original analysis: Only productive sequences were kept, with reads annotated to V, D and J genes according to IMGT and analyzed in immunoSEQ Analyzer. To calculate clonality, Shannon entropy was normalized by log2 of the number of productive unique sequences and then subtracted from one. Public and private clones were assessed among the 100 most prevalent clones of each patient and control. Clones were defined as Susac-specific if absent from the healthy and MS cohorts, from over a thousand published viral clones and from other ImmuneACCESS disease sequences. TCRdb itself trimmed the public reads at Q25 with fastp, ran MiXCR and retained productive beta chains. Each CDR3 protein appears once, grouped with its most common genes and DNA. V and J calls and clone size were set by TCRdb, not the authors. The sample table shows 100,000 to 110,000 distinct CDR3 sequences, and 95% are seen once. The ten largest clones capture 0.3% of the sample.

The sample comes from a study of CD8 T cells in Susac syndrome (dated by TCRdb to the late 2010s). Looking at the study overall: Among the sequenced Susac syndrome patients, roughly six had clinically active disease and fewer than 10 were in clinical remission. Susac syndrome patients were therapy-naive, on corticosteroids (some also receiving IVIg), or on IVIg alone at blood withdrawal. CD8+ T cell repertoire clonality was compared between more than ten healthy donors, some 14 Susac syndrome patients and some 15 multiple sclerosis patients. The study used repertoire sequencing to test whether antigen drove CD8+ T cell activation and differentiation in Susac syndrome.

Study-wide findings and limitations: Roughly 15 Susac-specific public clones were identified in the total CD8+ repertoire, and four to six Susac-specific public clones were identified in the CD8+ TEMRA repertoire. The study acknowledged that relatively few individuals were included in the TCR sequencing and HLA analysis. CD8+ repertoires in Susac syndrome showed clonal expansion, which was highest in CD8+ TEMRA cells and was greater in clinically active patients than in remitting patients.

The CDR3 contains 16 residues, cysteine and phenylalanine counted. Only the CDR3 DNA is retained, 48 bases long and in frame from the first base. For CDR1 and CDR2, the germline V gene lists SGHRS and YFSETQ. V loses 4 bases at its end and J loses 2 bases; junction bases beyond the gene matches: 11. Sample: CD8+ T cells from PBMCs. Rearrangement joined TRBV5-1 to TRBJ2-5, with TRBD1 identical over 7 junction bases. The TCR sequence derives from a human donor with Susac syndrome. DNA sequence: TGCGCCAGCAGCCCCGCGATCAGACAGGGACAAGAGACCCAGTACTTC. This is translated as CASSPAIRQGQETQYF.